There are many counts of the clone carrying this T cell receptor beta chain. The target antigen is unknown. This sample is drawn from a study of response to subunit inactivated influenza vaccine. Each CDR3 protein gets one entry after TCRdb re-called the RT-PCR reads with MiXCR. The profile shows under 200,000 distinct CDR3 sequences, roughly a tenth of them singletons. J gave up 5 bases and V 1 base, and 2 bases lay outside the gene matches. Germline CDR1 LGHDT, CDR2 YNNKEL (reference sequence). CDR3 length equals 14 residues. Study results and caveats: Authors suggested seasonal influenza vaccinations each recruit few new T cells.

Here the sequenced sample was non-naive T cells sorted from PBMCs, taken roughly 6 weeks after vaccination. The rearrangement links TRBV3-1 to TRBJ2-3, with 8 bases fitting TRBD2. This clonotype was sampled from a man over 45 who received an inactivated influenza vaccine. DNA for the CDR3: TGTGCCAGCAGCCAAGCGGCGGGGGGAGATACGCAGTATTTT. It codes for CASSQAAGGDTQYF.